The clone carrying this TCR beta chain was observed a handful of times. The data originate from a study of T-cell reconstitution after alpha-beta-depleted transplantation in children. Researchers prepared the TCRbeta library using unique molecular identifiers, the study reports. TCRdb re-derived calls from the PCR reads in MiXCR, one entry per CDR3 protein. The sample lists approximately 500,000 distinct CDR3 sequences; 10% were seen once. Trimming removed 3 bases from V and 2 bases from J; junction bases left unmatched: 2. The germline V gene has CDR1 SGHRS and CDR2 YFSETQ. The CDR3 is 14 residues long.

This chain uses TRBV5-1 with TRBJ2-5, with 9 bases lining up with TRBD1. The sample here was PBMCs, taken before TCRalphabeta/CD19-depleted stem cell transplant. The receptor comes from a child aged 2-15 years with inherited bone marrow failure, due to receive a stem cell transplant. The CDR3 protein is CASSSDRGQETQYF. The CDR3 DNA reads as TGCGCCAGCAGCTCGGACAGGGGACAAGAGACCCAGTACTTC.